This TCR beta chain derives from a study of cytomegalovirus exposure and HLA in healthy donors. PCR primers comprised 60 Vbeta and 13 Jbeta primers. The table came from immunoSEQ multiplex PCR; TCRdb's copy has only in-frame clones and leaves some out. The table includes around 100,000 clones, around 80% detected once. Input material: PBMCs. The source is a woman between 18 and 30 years old in good health and CMV-seropositive.

The CDR3 region has the DNA TGTGCCAGTATGTCAGATGGAAACACCATATATTTT. It yields the protein CASMSDGNTIYF. The chain carries TRBV19 and TRBJ1-3, with D uncertain. CDR3 length equals 12 residues. The V gene lost 7 bases and the J gene lost 3 bases, with 7 bases spanning the gap. CDR1 is LNHDA and CDR2 is SQIVND in the germline V gene (reference sequence). The variable domain in full, completed from reference TRBV19 and TRBJ1-3, reads DGGITQSPKYLFRKEGQNVTLSCEQNLNHDAMYWYRQDPGQGLRLIYYSQIVNDFQKGDIAEGYSVSREKKESFPLTVTSAQKNPTAFYLCASMSDGNTIYFGEGSWLTVV.